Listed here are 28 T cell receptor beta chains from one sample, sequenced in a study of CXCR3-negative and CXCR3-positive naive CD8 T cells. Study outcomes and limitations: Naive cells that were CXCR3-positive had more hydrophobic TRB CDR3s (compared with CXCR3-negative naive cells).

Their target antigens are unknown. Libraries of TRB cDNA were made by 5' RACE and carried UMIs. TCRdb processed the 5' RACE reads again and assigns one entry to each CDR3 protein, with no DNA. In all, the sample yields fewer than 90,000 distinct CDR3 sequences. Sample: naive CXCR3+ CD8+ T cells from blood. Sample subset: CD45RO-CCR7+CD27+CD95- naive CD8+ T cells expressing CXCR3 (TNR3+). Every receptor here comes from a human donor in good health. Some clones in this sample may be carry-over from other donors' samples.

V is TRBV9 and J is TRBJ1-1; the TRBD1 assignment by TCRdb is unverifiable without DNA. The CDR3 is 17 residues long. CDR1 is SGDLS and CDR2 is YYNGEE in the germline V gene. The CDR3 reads CASSVVLGTGGDTEAFF. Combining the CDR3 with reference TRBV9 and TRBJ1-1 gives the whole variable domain DSGVTQTPKHLITATGQRVTLRCSPRSGDLSVYWYQQSLDQGLQFLIQYYNGEERAKGNILERFSAQQFPDLHSELNLSSLELGDSALYFCASSVVLGTGGDTEAFFGQGTRLTVV.

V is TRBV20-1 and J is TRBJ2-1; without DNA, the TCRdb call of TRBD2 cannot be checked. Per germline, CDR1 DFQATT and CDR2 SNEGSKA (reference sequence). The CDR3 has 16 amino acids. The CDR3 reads CSARDRTSGMGNEQFF.

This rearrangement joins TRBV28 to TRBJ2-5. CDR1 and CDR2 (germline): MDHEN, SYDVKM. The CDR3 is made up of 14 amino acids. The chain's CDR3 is CASSLVEMGETQYF.

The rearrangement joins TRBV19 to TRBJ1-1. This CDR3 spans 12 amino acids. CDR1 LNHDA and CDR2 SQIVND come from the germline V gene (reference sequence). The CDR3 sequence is CASSDTATEAFF.

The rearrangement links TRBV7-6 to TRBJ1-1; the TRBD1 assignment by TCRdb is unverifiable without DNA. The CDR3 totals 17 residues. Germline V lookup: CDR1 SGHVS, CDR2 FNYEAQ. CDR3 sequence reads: CASSLGGRTGPDTEAFF.

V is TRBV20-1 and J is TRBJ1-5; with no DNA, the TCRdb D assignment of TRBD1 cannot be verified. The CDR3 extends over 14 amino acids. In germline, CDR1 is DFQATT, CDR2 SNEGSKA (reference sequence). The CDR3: CSARDWGSNQPQHF.

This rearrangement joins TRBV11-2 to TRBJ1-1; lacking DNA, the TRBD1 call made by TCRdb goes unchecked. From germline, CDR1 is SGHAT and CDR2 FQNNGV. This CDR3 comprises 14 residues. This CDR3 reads CASSPDRMNTEAFF. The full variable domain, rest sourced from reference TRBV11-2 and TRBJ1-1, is EAGVAQSPRYKIIEKRQSVAFWCNPISGHATLYWYQQILGQGPKLLIQFQNNGVVDDSQLPKDRFSAERLKGVDSTLKIQPAKLEDSAVYLCASSPDRMNTEAFFGQGTRLTVV.

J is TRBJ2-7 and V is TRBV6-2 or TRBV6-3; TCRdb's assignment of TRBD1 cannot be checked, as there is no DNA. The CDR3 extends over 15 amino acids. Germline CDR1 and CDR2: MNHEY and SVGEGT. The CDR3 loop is CASSTRTGLNYEQYF.

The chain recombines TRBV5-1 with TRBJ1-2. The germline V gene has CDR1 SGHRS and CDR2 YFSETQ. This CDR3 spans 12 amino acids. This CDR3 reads CASSLAADGYTF.

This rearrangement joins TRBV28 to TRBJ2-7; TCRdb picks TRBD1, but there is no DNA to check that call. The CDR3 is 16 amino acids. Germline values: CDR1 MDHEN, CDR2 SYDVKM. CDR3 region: CASSRIQGVFPYEQYF.

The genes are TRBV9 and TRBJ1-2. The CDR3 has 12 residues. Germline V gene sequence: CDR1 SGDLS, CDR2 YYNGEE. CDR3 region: CASSVGGYGYTF.

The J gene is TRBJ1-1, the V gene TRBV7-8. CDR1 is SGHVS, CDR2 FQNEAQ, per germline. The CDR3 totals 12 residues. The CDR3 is CASSPRDTEAFF. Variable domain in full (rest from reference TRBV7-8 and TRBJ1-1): GAGVSQSPRYKVAKRGQDVALRCDPISGHVSLFWYQQALGQGPEFLTYFQNEAQLDKSGLPSDRFFAERPEGSVSTLKIQRTQQEDSAVYLCASSPRDTEAFFGQGTRLTVV.

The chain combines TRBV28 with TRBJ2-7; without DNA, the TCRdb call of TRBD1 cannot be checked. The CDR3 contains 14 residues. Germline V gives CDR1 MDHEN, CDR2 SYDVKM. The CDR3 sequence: CASIETGGGYEQYF.

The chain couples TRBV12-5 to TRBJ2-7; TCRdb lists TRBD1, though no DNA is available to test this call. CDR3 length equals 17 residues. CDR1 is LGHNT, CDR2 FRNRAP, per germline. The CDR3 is CASGLALARAQGYEQYF.

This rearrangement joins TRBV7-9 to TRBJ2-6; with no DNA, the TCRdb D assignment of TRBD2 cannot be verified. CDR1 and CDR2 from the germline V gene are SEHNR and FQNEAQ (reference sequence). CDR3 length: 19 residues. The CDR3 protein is CASSLPLRGSSSGANVLTF.

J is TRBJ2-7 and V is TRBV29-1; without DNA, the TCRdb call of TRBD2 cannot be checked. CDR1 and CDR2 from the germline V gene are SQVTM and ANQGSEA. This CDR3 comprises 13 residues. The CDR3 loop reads CSVAGTSTYEQYF.

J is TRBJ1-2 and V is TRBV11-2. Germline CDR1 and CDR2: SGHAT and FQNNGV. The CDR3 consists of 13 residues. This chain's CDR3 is CASSTFTNYGYTF.

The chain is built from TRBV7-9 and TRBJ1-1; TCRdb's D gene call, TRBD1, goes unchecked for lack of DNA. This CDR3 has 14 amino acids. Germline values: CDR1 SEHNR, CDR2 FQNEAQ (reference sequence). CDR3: CASSLSPPNTEAFF.

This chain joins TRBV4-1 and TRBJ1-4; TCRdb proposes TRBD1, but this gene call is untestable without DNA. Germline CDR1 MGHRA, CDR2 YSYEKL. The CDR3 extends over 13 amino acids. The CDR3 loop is CASSQGAGTQLFF.

The chain's CDR3 is CASSLFNLGEAFF. The chain combines TRBV7-2 with TRBJ1-1. Germline V CDR1 and CDR2: SGHTA, FQGNSA. The CDR3 length is 13 residues.

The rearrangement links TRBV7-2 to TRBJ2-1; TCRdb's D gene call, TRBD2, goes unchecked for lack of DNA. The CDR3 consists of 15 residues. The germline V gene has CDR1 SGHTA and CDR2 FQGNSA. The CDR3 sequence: CASSYGLAGYNEQFF. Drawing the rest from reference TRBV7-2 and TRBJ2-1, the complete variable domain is GAGVSQSPSNKVTEKGKDVELRCDPISGHTALYWYRQSLGQGLEFLIYFQGNSAPDKSGLPSDRFSAERTGGSVSTLTIQRTQQEDSAVYLCASSYGLAGYNEQFFGPGTRLTVL.

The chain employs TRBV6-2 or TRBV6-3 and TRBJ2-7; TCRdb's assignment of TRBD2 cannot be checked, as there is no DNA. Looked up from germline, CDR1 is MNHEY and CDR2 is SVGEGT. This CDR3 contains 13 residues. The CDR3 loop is CASSERYDYEQYF.

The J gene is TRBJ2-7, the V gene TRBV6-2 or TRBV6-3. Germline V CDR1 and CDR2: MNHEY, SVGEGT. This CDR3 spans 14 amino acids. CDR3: CASSYGSASYEQYF.

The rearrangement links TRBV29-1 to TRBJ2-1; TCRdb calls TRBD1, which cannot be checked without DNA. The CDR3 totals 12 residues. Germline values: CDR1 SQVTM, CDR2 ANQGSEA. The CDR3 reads CSVEGGAFEQFF.

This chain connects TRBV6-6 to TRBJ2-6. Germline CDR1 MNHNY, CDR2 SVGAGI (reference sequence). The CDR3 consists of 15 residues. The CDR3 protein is CASSYESQGANVLTF.

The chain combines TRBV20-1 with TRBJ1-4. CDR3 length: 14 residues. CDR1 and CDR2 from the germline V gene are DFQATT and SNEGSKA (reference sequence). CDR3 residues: CSARDRATNEKLFF.

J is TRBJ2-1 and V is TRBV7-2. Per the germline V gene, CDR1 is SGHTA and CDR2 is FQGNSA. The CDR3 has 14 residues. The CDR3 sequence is CASSFLGAYNEQFF.

This chain's CDR3 is CATSRTGPAHEKLFF. The rearrangement uses TRBV15 and TRBJ1-4. The germline CDR1 and CDR2 sequences are LNHNV and YYDKDF (reference sequence). The CDR3 runs 15 residues.